Each of the 25 T cell receptor beta chains below was sequenced from the same sample in a study of control samples from healthy donors and cancer patients. Produced via immunoSEQ multiplex PCR; TCRdb's table is partial and in-frame only. Of under 95,000 clones listed, roughly 90% were seen once; the top ten hold nearly 0.95%. The sequencing input was blood. These TCRs come from a woman in her 30s in good health.

The chain uses TRBV27 and TRBJ1-5; D is undetermined. The germline V gene has CDR1 MNHEY and CDR2 SMNVEV (reference sequence). Trimming took off 8 bases at V and 0 bases at J, with 14 bases between the two ends. This CDR3 is built from 15 residues. The CDR3 nucleotides are TGTGCCAGCGGCCCTCTCGGTTTTAGCAATCAGCCCCAGCATTTT. It translates to CASGPLGFSNQPQHF.

The chain is built from TRBV19 and TRBJ1-2, with TRBD1 matching over 8 bases. From germline, CDR1 is LNHDA and CDR2 SQIVND (reference sequence). The ends lost 5 bases at V and 2 bases at J; junction bases unmatched: 1. The CDR3 contains 13 residues. The CDR3 loop reads CASSRQGNYGYTF. The CDR3, as DNA: TGTGCCAGTAGTCGACAGGGGAACTATGGCTACACCTTC.

The chain couples TRBV15 to TRBJ1-1; a weak D match, TRBD1 (5 bases). V was clipped by 3 bases and J by 10 bases, with 24 bases between them. Germline assignment: CDR1 LNHNV and CDR2 YYDKDF (reference sequence). This CDR3 is built from 16 residues. DNA for the CDR3: TGTGCCACCAGCAGGGATTCCTACCGGGACGGCAGCGGAGCTTTCTTT. Its protein product is CATSRDSYRDGSGAFF.

This clone showed up just once. This chain connects TRBV20-1 to TRBJ1-2; 9 positions match TRBD1. The V and J ends lost 3 bases and 5 bases, in that order; junction bases with no gene match: 4. The germline CDR1 and CDR2 sequences are DFQATT and SNEGSKA (reference sequence). This CDR3 has 13 amino acids. This CDR3 is CSASFGTGYGYTF. The CDR3 coding sequence is TGCAGTGCTAGTTTTGGGACAGGGTATGGCTACACCTTC.

The CDR3 coding sequence is TGTGCCAGCAGCGTAAAGAGTTTTCAGTATTTT. This sequence encodes CASSVKSFQYF. The chain combines TRBV11-2 with TRBJ2-3, with D uncertain. CDR1 SGHAT and CDR2 FQNNGV come from the germline V gene. Deletions cut 5 bases from V and 12 bases from J, with 12 bases between. The CDR3 contains 11 residues.

This clone occurred once. The chain employs TRBV11-2 and TRBJ2-1; no reliable D call. The germline V gene has CDR1 SGHAT and CDR2 FQNNGV. The CDR3 consists of 13 residues. The germline V and J ends were trimmed by 5 bases and 7 bases, with 12 bases remaining between them. CDR3 in DNA: TGTGCCAGCAGCCGCGTCAGGCTGAATGAGCAGTTCTTC. This codes for CASSRVRLNEQFF.

The chain combines TRBV7-9 with TRBJ2-1; perhaps TRBD2 as D (5 bases). Trimming left V 2 bases short and J 6 bases short, with 11 bases between. Germline V gene lookup returns CDR1 SEHNR and CDR2 FQNEAQ (reference sequence). The CDR3 totals 14 residues. The CDR3 sequence is CASSLRVGLNEQFF. DNA for the CDR3: TGTGCCAGCAGCTTACGGGTAGGACTCAATGAGCAGTTCTTC.

The genes are TRBV18 and TRBJ1-1; D possibly corresponds to TRBD1 (5 bases). V dropped 5 bases and J dropped 1 base, with 8 bases sitting between them. There are 13 residues in the CDR3. Germline values: CDR1 KGHSH, CDR2 LQKENI. The CDR3 DNA sequence: TGTGCCAGCTCAGAAGGACAGAACACTGAAGCTTTCTTT. Translating it yields CASSEGQNTEAFF.

The chain employs TRBV18 and TRBJ2-6; D ambiguous. Deletions cut 4 bases from V and 0 bases from J, with 7 bases between. The CDR3 is 15 amino acids. Germline V lookup: CDR1 KGHSH, CDR2 LQKENI. The CDR3 here is CASSLASSGANVLTF. CDR3 nucleotide sequence: TGTGCCAGCTCACTGGCATCCTCTGGGGCCAACGTCCTGACTTTC. The full variable domain, completed using reference TRBV18 and TRBJ2-6, is NAGVMQNPRHLVRRRGQEARLRCSPMKGHSHVYWYRQLPEEGLKFMVYLQKENIIDESGMPKERFSAEFPKEGPSILRIQQVVRGDSAAYFCASSLASSGANVLTFGAGSRLTVL.

The V gene is TRBV24-1, the J gene TRBJ1-2, with 12 positions matching TRBD1. The CDR3 is 19 residues long. The trim removed 9 bases at V and 4 bases at J, leaving 20 bases unmatched. Germline V CDR1 and CDR2: KGHDR, SFDVKD. For the CDR3, the DNA is TGTGCCACCCTTTCATCACTCCGGGACAGGGGGCCTGGGGGCTATGGCTACACCTTC. Translated, it gives CATLSSLRDRGPGGYGYTF.

This clone was found once. This rearrangement joins TRBV4-1 to TRBJ2-7; D is ambiguous. The CDR3 sequence is 13 residues long. Per germline, CDR1 MGHRA and CDR2 YSYEKL. Trimming removed 3 bases from V and 3 bases from J, with 9 bases in between. DNA for the CDR3: TGCGCCAGCAGCCATCTAGTCCTCTACGAGCAGTACTTC. This codes for CASSHLVLYEQYF.

This chain joins TRBV25-1 and TRBJ1-1; D is unclear. V shed 0 bases and J shed 6 bases, with 8 bases lying between them. Per the germline V gene, CDR1 is MGHDK and CDR2 is SYGVNS. There are 13 residues in the CDR3. In DNA form, the CDR3 reads TGTGCCAGCAGTGAATATCTGAAGTCTGAAGCTTTCTTT. Encoded protein: CASSEYLKSEAFF.

V usage is TRBV9 and J usage is TRBJ1-2, with D perhaps TRBD1 (6 bases). The V and J ends lost 0 bases and 4 bases respectively, with 10 bases between them. CDR1 is SGDLS and CDR2 is YYNGEE in the germline V gene. CDR3 length equals 14 residues. CDR3 coding DNA: TGTGCCAGCAGCGTAGATCAGGGGAGCTATGGCTACACCTTC. Translation: CASSVDQGSYGYTF.

The V and J genes are TRBV6-5 and TRBJ2-1; perhaps TRBD2 as D (5 bases). This CDR3 region has 14 residues. V lost 6 bases, J lost 6 bases, and 15 bases lay in between. Germline V CDR1 and CDR2: MNHEY, SVGAGI. CDR3 region: CASSGGRMGNEQFF. Written as DNA, the CDR3 is TGTGCCAGCAGCGGAGGTAGGATGGGCAATGAGCAGTTCTTC.

The chain uses TRBV16 and TRBJ1-5; TRBD1 is a possible D gene (5 bases). Germline V gene sequence: CDR1 KGHSY, CDR2 FQNENV. With 0 bases removed from V and 2 bases from J, the gap between germline ends came to 11 bases. The CDR3 loop spans 16 amino acids. CDR3 amino acids: CASSQSRRVGNQPQHF. For the CDR3, the DNA is TGTGCCAGCAGCCAATCGCGCAGGGTAGGCAATCAGCCCCAGCATTTT.

This chain links TRBV11-3 with TRBJ2-1; 10 nucleotides line up with TRBD2. Germline lookup yields CDR1 SGHNT and CDR2 YENEEA. CDR3 length equals 17 residues. The trim removed 3 bases at V and 4 bases at J, leaving 9 bases unmatched. In DNA, the CDR3 is TGTGCCAGCAGCTTGCTTAGCGGGGGGAACCTATACAATGAGCAGTTCTTC. As protein: CASSLLSGGNLYNEQFF.

This clone was detected only once. The J gene is TRBJ1-4, the V gene TRBV29-1; D ambiguous. The germline V gene encodes CDR1 SQVTM and CDR2 ANQGSEA. There are 13 residues in the CDR3. The V end lost 4 bases, the J end lost 7 bases, and 13 bases lay between the germline ends. The CDR3 bases are TGCAGCGTTGCAACACCCCTGGGTGAAAAACTGTTTTTT. Protein sequence: CSVATPLGEKLFF. The whole variable domain, filled in from reference TRBV29-1 and TRBJ1-4, reads SAVISQKPSRDICQRGTSLTIQCQVDSQVTMMFWYRQQPGQSLTLIATANQGSEATYESGFVIDKFPISRPNLTFSTLTVSNMSPEDSSIYLCSVATPLGEKLFFGSGTQLSVL.

V gene TRBV5-5 combines with J gene TRBJ2-2, with D hard to call. Trimming removed 4 bases from V and 1 base from J, with 8 bases in between. The CDR3 has 14 residues. Germline V gene lookup returns CDR1 SGHKS and CDR2 YYEKEE (reference sequence). CDR3 nucleotide sequence: TGTGCCAGCAGCCCACTCCTGAACACCGGGGAGCTGTTTTTT. This encodes CASSPLLNTGELFF.

The genes are TRBV30 and TRBJ1-2; D gene uncertain. Germline CDR1 GTSNPN, CDR2 SVGIG (reference sequence). The V and J ends lost 2 bases and 3 bases respectively, with 13 bases between them. The CDR3 runs to 14 residues. In DNA, the CDR3 is TGTGCCTGGAGTATCAGACTAGGCGACTATGGCTACACCTTC. Its translation: CAWSIRLGDYGYTF.

The chain links TRBV28 to TRBJ2-1; 8 bases match TRBD1. With 5 bases clipped from V and 7 bases from J, the junction kept 4 bases outside the gene matches. Germline V gene lookup returns CDR1 MDHEN and CDR2 SYDVKM. The CDR3 runs 13 residues. In DNA form, the CDR3 reads TGTGCCAGCAGTGAGGACAGGGTGAATGAGCAGTTCTTC. As protein: CASSEDRVNEQFF.

V and J are TRBV9 and TRBJ1-6, with TRBD1 as a possible D gene (6 bases). This CDR3 has 15 amino acids. Germline CDR1 is SGDLS and CDR2 is YYNGEE. V was pared by 1 base and J by 8 bases, with 13 bases between. The CDR3 is CASSVTRGMDSPLHF. CDR3 bases: TGTGCCAGCAGCGTAACCAGGGGTATGGATTCACCCCTCCACTTT.

CDR3 region: CASSVEGRENSPLHF. DNA of the CDR3: TGTGCCAGCAGCGTAGAGGGCAGGGAGAATTCACCCCTCCACTTT. V usage is TRBV9 and J usage is TRBJ1-6, with a weak D call TRBD1 (5 bases). The germline V gene encodes CDR1 SGDLS and CDR2 YYNGEE. The V gene lost 0 bases and the J gene lost 7 bases, with 11 bases spanning the gap. The CDR3 length is 15 residues.

The J gene is TRBJ1-1, the V gene TRBV4-2, with D unclear. The CDR3 has 16 residues. Looked up from germline, CDR1 is LGHNA and CDR2 is YNFKEQ. Trimming shortened V by 4 bases and J by 2 bases, and 17 bases separated the two germline ends. The chain's CDR3 is CASSLTPGGYNTEAFF. The CDR3 DNA is TGTGCCAGCAGCCTCACACCAGGCGGATACAACACTGAAGCTTTCTTT.

V and J are TRBV20-1 and TRBJ2-4; D remains ambiguous. The V gene's germline CDR1 is DFQATT and CDR2 SNEGSKA (reference sequence). Trimming removed 3 bases from V and 15 bases from J, with 18 bases in between. The CDR3 contains 12 residues. CDR3 DNA: TGCAGTGCTAGTCACCACAGCAATCTCTTGTACTTC. Encoded protein: CSASHHSNLLYF.

The chain employs TRBV3-1 (or the pseudogene TRBV3-2) and TRBJ1-1, with D possibly TRBD1 on 5 matching bases. V was trimmed by 7 bases and J by 6 bases, leaving 30 bases between them. Germline CDR1 and CDR2: LGHDT and YNNKEL (reference sequence). The CDR3 runs 18 residues. The CDR3 DNA reads TGTGCCAGCATCACTCCCGGGACTCCTCCCCTGGGGGACGCTGAAGCTTTCTTT. Encoded protein: CASITPGTPPLGDAEAFF.